This is a list of T cell receptor beta chains from one sample in a study of blood T cell repertoires in COVID-19. The table came from immunoSEQ multiplex PCR; TCRdb's copy has only in-frame clones and leaves some out. The sample lists about 380,000 clones; 89% were seen once. The source material was peripheral blood. The receptor source for this set is a man aged 35-49 years with acute or convalescent COVID-19. CDR3s include the opening cysteine and the closing phenylalanine or tryptophan. D genes are given only for firm matches. Some rows mark clone size as missing; the rest say once, few, many or name a class of expanded clone.

j_gene: TRBJ1-5; abundance: .; v_gene: TRBV7-9; d_gene: TRBD1; CDR3nt: TGTGCCAGCAGCTCCGACAGGGAATCTCATCAGCCCCAGCATTTT; CDR3aa: CASSSDRESHQPQHF
j_gene: TRBJ2-2; abundance: .; v_gene: TRBV6-5; d_gene: .; CDR3nt: TGTGCCAGCAGTTACTCGGGCAGGGGCACCGGGGAGCTGTTTTTT; CDR3aa: CASSYSGRGTGELFF
j_gene: TRBJ2-2; abundance: .; v_gene: TRBV14; d_gene: .; CDR3nt: TGTGCCAGCAGCCAAGATGGACAAAACCCACGCACCGGGGAGCTGTTTTTT; CDR3aa: CASSQDGQNPRTGELFF
j_gene: TRBJ2-7; abundance: few; v_gene: TRBV5-1; d_gene: .; CDR3nt: TGCGCCAGCAGCTTGTACGCGGGCCAGCGGTCCTACGAGCAGTACTTC; CDR3aa: CASSLYAGQRSYEQYF
j_gene: TRBJ2-3; abundance: .; v_gene: TRBV13; d_gene: TRBD1; CDR3nt: TGTGCCAGCAGCTTTGGGACAGGGAACACAGATACGCAGTATTTT; CDR3aa: CASSFGTGNTDTQYF
j_gene: TRBJ1-1; abundance: .; v_gene: TRBV5-4; d_gene: .; CDR3nt: TGTGCCAGCAGCTTGTTCGTTGCCGGGGGTGAAACTTTCTTT; CDR3aa: CASSLFVAGGETFF
j_gene: TRBJ1-4; abundance: .; v_gene: TRBV20-1; d_gene: .; CDR3nt: TGCAGTGCCAGTCGGGGGAGGAATGAAAAACTGTTTTTT; CDR3aa: CSASRGRNEKLFF
j_gene: TRBJ2-2; abundance: .; v_gene: TRBV7-3; d_gene: TRBD2; CDR3nt: TGTGCCAGCAGCCGAGCAACGGGGGGGAACACCGGGGAGCTGTTTTTT; CDR3aa: CASSRATGGNTGELFF
j_gene: TRBJ2-1; abundance: .; v_gene: TRBV7-8; d_gene: TRBD1; CDR3nt: TGTGCCAGCAGCTTAGCGGGACAGGACCACAATGAGCAGTTCTTC; CDR3aa: CASSLAGQDHNEQFF
j_gene: TRBJ2-7; abundance: .; v_gene: TRBV3-1/TRBV3-2; d_gene: TRBD1; CDR3nt: TGTGCCAGCAGCCAAGGACAGGGGGCGAGCGAGCAGTACTTC; CDR3aa: CASSQGQGASEQYF
j_gene: TRBJ1-6; abundance: .; v_gene: TRBV18; d_gene: TRBD1; CDR3nt: TGTGCCGTTTCGACAGGGGATTCACCCCTCCACTTT; CDR3aa: CAVSTGDSPLHF
j_gene: TRBJ2-1; abundance: .; v_gene: TRBV2; d_gene: TRBD1; CDR3nt: TGTGCCAGAACGACGTCTCGGGACAGGGCCTTGCGGGAGTTCTTC; CDR3aa: CARTTSRDRALREFF
j_gene: TRBJ1-1; abundance: .; v_gene: TRBV19; d_gene: TRBD1; CDR3nt: TGTGCCAGTATAAACCCAGGGGGGCTGGAGGGGGAAGCTTTCTTT; CDR3aa: CASINPGGLEGEAFF
j_gene: TRBJ2-7; abundance: .; v_gene: TRBV5-1; d_gene: TRBD1; CDR3nt: TGCGCCAGCAGCCCGGGACAGGGGGCCTACGAGCAGTACTTC; CDR3aa: CASSPGQGAYEQYF
j_gene: TRBJ2-7; abundance: .; v_gene: TRBV9; d_gene: .; CDR3nt: TGTGCCAGCAGCCGAACGGGAGCTCTAACCGAGCAGTACTTC; CDR3aa: CASSRTGALTEQYF
j_gene: TRBJ2-7; abundance: .; v_gene: TRBV27; d_gene: .; CDR3nt: TGTGCCAGCAAGGCCGGACGACAGGCTTCCCACGAGCAGTACTTC; CDR3aa: CASKAGRQASHEQYF
j_gene: TRBJ2-7; abundance: .; v_gene: TRBV5-1; d_gene: .; CDR3nt: TGCGCCAGCAGCTGGGAGGACCGATCCTACGAGCAGTACTTC; CDR3aa: CASSWEDRSYEQYF
j_gene: TRBJ1-1; abundance: .; v_gene: TRBV27; d_gene: .; CDR3nt: TGTGCCAGCAGTTTATCTGGGGCAGCTAACACTGAAGCTTTCTTT; CDR3aa: CASSLSGAANTEAFF
j_gene: TRBJ2-7; abundance: .; v_gene: TRBV5-6; d_gene: .; CDR3nt: TGTGCCAGCACCCGCGGGGCCCATTACGAGCAGTACTTC; CDR3aa: CASTRGAHYEQYF
j_gene: TRBJ2-7; abundance: .; v_gene: TRBV7-9; d_gene: TRBD1; CDR3nt: TGTGCCAGCAGCGATATCCAGGACAGGGTCCACGAGCAGTACTTC; CDR3aa: CASSDIQDRVHEQYF
j_gene: TRBJ2-5; abundance: .; v_gene: TRBV11-2; d_gene: TRBD2; CDR3nt: TGTGCCAGCAGTCCGGGGGGTTCGGAGACCCAGTACTTC; CDR3aa: CASSPGGSETQYF
j_gene: TRBJ1-2; abundance: .; v_gene: TRBV12-3/TRBV12-4; d_gene: .; CDR3nt: TGTGCCAGCAACCAGGGGCTTAACTATGGCTACACCTTC; CDR3aa: CASNQGLNYGYTF
j_gene: TRBJ1-2; abundance: .; v_gene: TRBV6-4; d_gene: TRBD1; CDR3nt: TGTGCCAGCAGTGACTCAAGCAGGGGGCAAACCTATGGCTACACCTTC; CDR3aa: CASSDSSRGQTYGYTF
j_gene: TRBJ1-5; abundance: .; v_gene: TRBV30; d_gene: .; CDR3nt: TGTGCCTGGACCGATCAATCAGGTGAGCCCCAGCATTTT; CDR3aa: CAWTDQSGEPQHF
j_gene: TRBJ1-2; abundance: once; v_gene: TRBV15; d_gene: .; CDR3nt: TGTGCCACCAGCAGAGCCCTCGGGGGGATCTATGGCTACACCTTC; CDR3aa: CATSRALGGIYGYTF
j_gene: TRBJ2-7; abundance: .; v_gene: TRBV19; d_gene: TRBD1; CDR3nt: TGTGCCAGTAGTATCCACGGACAGGGGAAACCCTACGAGCAGTACTTC; CDR3aa: CASSIHGQGKPYEQYF
j_gene: TRBJ1-2; abundance: .; v_gene: TRBV7-9; d_gene: .; CDR3nt: TGTGCCAGCAACCAGCAGGAGGACTATGGCTACACCTTC; CDR3aa: CASNQQEDYGYTF
j_gene: TRBJ2-1; abundance: once; v_gene: TRBV6-5; d_gene: .; CDR3nt: TGTGCCAGCAGTTACGACATCAATGAGCAGTTCTTC; CDR3aa: CASSYDINEQFF
j_gene: TRBJ1-2; abundance: .; v_gene: TRBV19; d_gene: TRBD1; CDR3nt: TGTGCCAGTAGTATAGATCCCGACAGGGGCGGCTACACCTTC; CDR3aa: CASSIDPDRGGYTF
j_gene: TRBJ1-1; abundance: once; v_gene: TRBV19; d_gene: .; CDR3nt: TGTGCCAGTAGTATTGGGCAGGGTACTGAAGCTTTCTTT; CDR3aa: CASSIGQGTEAFF
j_gene: TRBJ2-7; abundance: .; v_gene: TRBV6-2/TRBV6-3; d_gene: .; CDR3nt: TGTGCCAGCAGTTACTCTATACCTTCGGGGGAGCAGTACTTC; CDR3aa: CASSYSIPSGEQYF
j_gene: TRBJ2-7; abundance: .; v_gene: TRBV21-1; d_gene: .; CDR3nt: TGTGCCAGCAAGGTCTGGCGGGATCGAATTAAGCGGTACTTC; CDR3aa: CASKVWRDRIKRYF
j_gene: TRBJ2-3; abundance: .; v_gene: TRBV19; d_gene: .; CDR3nt: TGTGCCAGTAGTATAGTGGGGGGGGCCCCAGATACGCAGTATTTT; CDR3aa: CASSIVGGAPDTQYF
j_gene: TRBJ2-2; abundance: .; v_gene: TRBV19; d_gene: .; CDR3nt: TGTGCCAGTAGTCTCTATATCGGGGAGCTGTTTTTT; CDR3aa: CASSLYIGELFF
j_gene: TRBJ1-1; abundance: .; v_gene: TRBV4-1; d_gene: .; CDR3nt: TGCGCCAGCAGGCCCAGGCGGACAGTTGGCACTGAAGCTTTCTTT; CDR3aa: CASRPRRTVGTEAFF
j_gene: TRBJ1-5; abundance: .; v_gene: TRBV4-1; d_gene: .; CDR3nt: TGCGCCAGCAGCCGTTCAGGGGCTGTCAATCAGCCCCAGCATTTT; CDR3aa: CASSRSGAVNQPQHF
j_gene: TRBJ1-3; abundance: .; v_gene: TRBV5-1; d_gene: TRBD1; CDR3nt: TGCGCCAGCAGCCTGAACGCAGGGGGAAGGACCATATATTTT; CDR3aa: CASSLNAGGRTIYF
j_gene: TRBJ2-1; abundance: .; v_gene: TRBV5-4; d_gene: .; CDR3nt: TGTGCCAGCAGCCCTGGGAGCTCCTACAATGAGCAGTTCTTC; CDR3aa: CASSPGSSYNEQFF